Below are 24 T cell receptor beta chains sequenced from a single sample in a study of control samples from healthy donors and cancer patients. Sequencing was performed with immunoSEQ multiplex PCR; in TCRdb, only in-frame clones are kept and a portion is missing. The repertoire holds around 99,000 clones, with 80% to 90% as singletons. The sequenced sample consisted of blood. The receptors originated from a woman in her 50s in good health.

The V and J genes are TRBV27 and TRBJ1-2; D gene ambiguous. Germline CDR1 MNHEY, CDR2 SMNVEV (reference sequence). Trimming shortened V by 5 bases and J by 2 bases, and 9 bases separated the two germline ends. CDR3 length: 13 residues. CDR3 sequence (DNA): TGTGCCAGCAGTCACGGAAGAAACTATGGCTACACCTTC. It yields the protein CASSHGRNYGYTF.

The chain uses TRBV9 and TRBJ1-2; D call uncertain. This CDR3 spans 14 amino acids. CDR1 and CDR2 (germline): SGDLS, YYNGEE. V lost 0 bases to trimming and J lost 4 bases, with 10 bases between them. The chain's CDR3 is CASSVGDWSYGYTF. CDR3 coding DNA: TGTGCCAGCAGCGTAGGGGATTGGTCCTATGGCTACACCTTC. The full variable domain, its missing parts supplied by reference TRBV9 and TRBJ1-2, is DSGVTQTPKHLITATGQRVTLRCSPRSGDLSVYWYQQSLDQGLQFLIQYYNGEERAKGNILERFSAQQFPDLHSELNLSSLELGDSALYFCASSVGDWSYGYTFGSGTRLTVV.

The rearrangement joins TRBV6-5 to TRBJ2-2, with D hard to call. CDR3 size: 15 residues. The germline V gene encodes CDR1 MNHEY and CDR2 SVGAGI. Trimming shortened V by 2 bases and J by 4 bases, and 11 bases separated the two germline ends. The CDR3 DNA sequence: TGTGCCAGCAGTTACAAAAGGGATCGCACCGGGGAGCTGTTTTTT. Translating gives CASSYKRDRTGELFF.

The chain recombines TRBV4-1 with TRBJ2-1, with 9 positions matching TRBD2. The CDR3 length is 18 residues. V shed 1 base and J 4 bases; nucleotides not matched to a gene: 11. The germline gives CDR1 MGHRA, CDR2 YSYEKL. The CDR3 here is CASSQGPQRGELYNEQFF. The CDR3 DNA follows: TGCGCCAGCAGCCAAGGGCCGCAGCGGGGGGAATTATACAATGAGCAGTTCTTC.

V and J are TRBV7-8 and TRBJ2-5; 9 bases are a match to TRBD1. This CDR3 contains 16 residues. Per the germline V gene, CDR1 is SGHVS and CDR2 is FQNEAQ. V trimming: 5 bases; J trimming: 1 base; junction bases outside the gene matches: 8. CDR3 bases: TGTGCCAGCAGCCGGGGGACAGGGAGTTTCCAAGAGACCCAGTACTTC. Translation: CASSRGTGSFQETQYF.

V is TRBV7-2 and J is TRBJ1-5; no reliable D call. Germline CDR1 SGHTA, CDR2 FQGNSA. The CDR3 totals 15 residues. The V end lost 3 bases, the J end lost 0 bases, and 9 bases lay between the germline ends. In DNA, the CDR3 is TGTGCCAGCAGCTTGGAGTTAGATAGCAATCAGCCCCAGCATTTT. Translation: CASSLELDSNQPQHF.

This clone was recorded once. The chain's CDR3 is CASVRQGAGELFF. CDR3 coding DNA: TGTGCCAGCGTGCGACAGGGGGCCGGGGAGCTGTTTTTT. This sequence joins TRBV2 and TRBJ2-2; TRBD1 agrees at 9 bases. Germline loops: CDR1 SNHLY, CDR2 FYNNEI. There are 13 residues in the CDR3. V was clipped by 8 bases and J by 6 bases; unmatched bases: 4.

This clone was detected a few times. The V and J genes are TRBV5-1 and TRBJ2-3; 16 nucleotides line up with TRBD2. The V gene's germline CDR1 is SGHRS and CDR2 YFSETQ. The CDR3 has 20 residues. After removal of 4 bases from V and 1 base from J, the junction contained 12 bases not matched to a gene. CDR3 in DNA: TGCGCCAGCAGCAGGACCGGGACTAGCGGGGGGGCCGGGGGCACAGATACGCAGTATTTT. Its translation is CASSRTGTSGGAGGTDTQYF.

V gene TRBV7-2 combines with J gene TRBJ1-5, with TRBD1 matching over 7 bases. The CDR3 length is 15 residues. The V gene's germline CDR1 is SGHTA and CDR2 FQGNSA. V lost 5 bases, J lost 3 bases, and 7 bases stayed unmatched. The DNA for the CDR3 is TGTGCCAGCAGCCCTCGGGACAGTTCCAATCAGCCCCAGCATTTT. Protein product: CASSPRDSSNQPQHF.

The rearrangement links TRBV7-7 to TRBJ2-2; 7 bases line up with TRBD2. Germline V lookup: CDR1 SSHAT, CDR2 FNYEAQ (reference sequence). V lost 2 bases, J lost 0 bases, and 6 bases stayed unmatched. The CDR3 contains 17 residues. CDR3 sequence reads: CASSLSPGGSNTGELFF. The DNA for the CDR3 is TGTGCCAGCAGCTTAAGCCCGGGGGGTTCGAACACCGGGGAGCTGTTTTTT.

The chain employs TRBV11-2 and TRBJ1-6; 8 nucleotides line up with TRBD1. The length of the CDR3 is 13 residues. Germline loops: CDR1 SGHAT, CDR2 FQNNGV. V gave up 6 bases and J gave up 18 bases; unmatched junction bases: 13. Here the CDR3 DNA reads TGTGCCAGCAGTCACGATCCAGGGGGCTTACGCCACTTT. It translates to CASSHDPGGLRHF.

The chain has TRBV27 and TRBJ2-1; 13 nucleotides line up with TRBD2. V gave up 8 bases and J gave up 0 bases; unmatched junction bases: 10. Germline V lookup: CDR1 MNHEY, CDR2 SMNVEV (reference sequence). CDR3 size: 18 residues. The CDR3 reads CASAPGLAGRSSYNEQFF. The CDR3, as DNA: TGTGCCAGCGCTCCGGGACTAGCGGGACGTAGCTCCTACAATGAGCAGTTCTTC.

The DNA of the CDR3 is TGTGCCACCTGTCGGGTGGGGAACACTGAAGCTTTCTTT. Amino acids: CATCRVGNTEAFF. The J gene is TRBJ1-1, the V gene TRBV27; D remains unclear. With 10 bases removed from V and 1 base from J, the gap between germline ends came to 13 bases. Germline V lookup: CDR1 MNHEY, CDR2 SMNVEV (reference sequence). This CDR3 spans 13 amino acids.

As for this clone: The junction departs from the called germline gene at one end, perhaps through a read error. The chain has TRBV7-7 and TRBJ2-2, with D uncertain. From germline, CDR1 is SSHAT and CDR2 FNYEAQ (reference sequence). There are 15 residues in the CDR3. The CDR3 nucleotides are TGTGCCGGCAGCTCGACTGACCTTGGGACCGGGGAGCTGTTTTTT. Translated: CAGSSTDLGTGELFF.

The chain joins TRBV30 to TRBJ2-3; TRBD2 matches 8 bases. This CDR3 has 12 residues. Trimming took 0 bases from V and 13 from J; bases not matched to a gene: 6. Germline V gene lookup returns CDR1 GTSNPN and CDR2 SVGIG (reference sequence). The CDR3 loop is CAWSVGLAPKYF. DNA for the CDR3: TGTGCCTGGAGTGTTGGACTAGCCCCGAAGTATTTT.

The rearrangement uses TRBV6-5 and TRBJ1-4, with 8 positions matching TRBD1. Per germline, CDR1 MNHEY and CDR2 SVGAGI. V was clipped by 4 bases and J by 8 bases; unmatched bases: 6. The length of the CDR3 is 14 residues. The CDR3 loop is CASSWTGLGEKLFF. In DNA, the CDR3 is TGTGCCAGCAGTTGGACAGGGCTAGGGGAAAAACTGTTTTTT.

The chain uses TRBV29-1 and TRBJ1-2; 8 nucleotides agree with TRBD1. The V segment lost 6 bases and the J segment 5 bases; nucleotides outside the gene matches: 11. CDR1 SQVTM and CDR2 ANQGSEA come from the germline V gene. This CDR3 has 14 residues. CDR3 nucleotides: TGCAGCGTACACTCTCGGACAGGGACATATGGCTACACCTTC. It specifies CSVHSRTGTYGYTF.

The rearrangement joins TRBV5-6 to TRBJ1-4, with 7 bases that match TRBD1. CDR3 length: 15 amino acids. V lost 4 bases, J lost 5 bases, and 8 bases stayed unmatched. Germline loops: CDR1 SGHDT, CDR2 YYEEEE. CDR3 region: CASSRGQFKNEKLFF. DNA for the CDR3: TGTGCCAGCAGCCGGGGACAGTTCAAGAATGAAAAACTGTTTTTT. Filled out from reference TRBV5-6 and TRBJ1-4, the complete variable domain reads DAGVTQSPTHLIKTRGQQVTLRCSPKSGHDTVSWYQQALGQGPQFIFQYYEEEERQRGNFPDRFSGHQFPNYSSELNVNALLLGDSALYLCASSRGQFKNEKLFFGSGTQLSVL.

This clone has just a few counts. The chain couples TRBV7-8 to TRBJ1-1, with D hard to call. CDR1 SGHVS and CDR2 FQNEAQ come from the germline V gene. V gave up 5 bases and J gave up 3 bases, with 10 bases separating them. CDR3 size: 13 residues. In nucleotides, the CDR3 is TGTGCCAGCAGCCCAGAGGCCTACACTGAAGCTTTCTTT. Translated: CASSPEAYTEAFF. The variable domain in full, with the rest retrieved from reference TRBV7-8 and TRBJ1-1, is GAGVSQSPRYKVAKRGQDVALRCDPISGHVSLFWYQQALGQGPEFLTYFQNEAQLDKSGLPSDRFFAERPEGSVSTLKIQRTQQEDSAVYLCASSPEAYTEAFFGQGTRLTVV.

The V and J genes are TRBV5-1 and TRBJ2-5; weak D call: TRBD1 (5 bases). The CDR3 is 14 residues long. Deletions cut 4 bases from V and 1 base from J, with 11 bases between. The germline CDR1 and CDR2 sequences are SGHRS and YFSETQ. The CDR3 spells CASSHPTAQETQYF. The CDR3 nucleotides read TGCGCCAGCAGCCACCCGACAGCCCAAGAGACCCAGTACTTC.

J is TRBJ1-2 and V is TRBV29-1; unclear D gene. The germline CDR1 and CDR2 sequences are SQVTM and ANQGSEA. The CDR3 runs 13 residues. The V and J ends lost 7 bases and 2 bases respectively, with 14 bases between them. The CDR3 bases are TGCAGCGCCGTCTCCACGGACAACTATGGCTACACCTTC. Translating it yields CSAVSTDNYGYTF. The entire variable domain, with the rest obtained from reference TRBV29-1 and TRBJ1-2, is as follows: SAVISQKPSRDICQRGTSLTIQCQVDSQVTMMFWYRQQPGQSLTLIATANQGSEATYESGFVIDKFPISRPNLTFSTLTVSNMSPEDSSIYLCSAVSTDNYGYTFGSGTRLTVV.

The rearrangement links TRBV5-4 to TRBJ1-2; D call uncertain. This CDR3 has 13 amino acids. CDR1 is SGHNT, CDR2 YYREEE, per germline (reference sequence). With 1 base removed from V and 3 bases from J, the gap between germline ends came to 7 bases. CDR3 DNA sequence: TGTGCCAGCAGCTTGCGGGTCCACTATGGCTACACCTTC. It is translated as CASSLRVHYGYTF.

This clone came up a few times. The chain carries TRBV14 and TRBJ2-1; D may be TRBD2 (6 bases). V lost 4 bases and J 10 bases, leaving 14 bases between the germline ends. Germline assignment: CDR1 SGHDN and CDR2 FVKESK. The CDR3 extends over 13 amino acids. CDR3 sequence (DNA): TGTGCCAGCAGCCCGGGACTGGGTAGGGAGCAGTTCTTC. Its protein product is CASSPGLGREQFF.

This clone was picked up one time. The V call is TRBV7-9, the J call TRBJ2-2; D remains unclear. CDR3 size: 15 residues. Trimming removed 2 bases from V and 4 bases from J, with 11 bases in between. Germline V gene data show CDR1 as SEHNR and CDR2 as FQNEAQ (reference sequence). For the CDR3, the DNA is TGTGCCAGCAGCTTACTCCCCGTGGGCACCGGGGAGCTGTTTTTT. Protein product: CASSLLPVGTGELFF. Looking up the rest from reference TRBV7-9 and TRBJ2-2 gives the full variable domain: DTGVSQNPRHKITKRGQNVTFRCDPISEHNRLYWYRQTLGQGPEFLTYFQNEAQLEKSRLLSDRFSAERPKGSFSTLEIQRTEQGDSAMYLCASSLLPVGTGELFFGEGSRLTVL.